These 25 T cell receptor beta chains came from one sample sequenced in a study of blood T cell repertoires in COVID-19. Measured with immunoSEQ multiplex PCR; TCRdb has only the in-frame clones, and not every one. This table has roughly 520,000 clones, more than 75% appearing once. Sequencing input: PBMCs or T cells enriched from blood (not recorded which). These receptors were taken from a woman aged 40 to 50 who had recovered from COVID-19.

The rearrangement joins TRBV4-2 to TRBJ2-1; D is perhaps TRBD2 (5 bases). V was trimmed by 1 base and J by 1 base, leaving 17 bases between them. Germline V gene lookup returns CDR1 LGHNA and CDR2 YNFKEQ. The CDR3 length is 18 residues. The CDR3 DNA is TGTGCCAGCAGCCAAGCCTCAGCCGGAGCGGTATCCTACAATGAGCAGTTCTTC. Its protein product is CASSQASAGAVSYNEQFF.

CDR3 in amino acids: CASSQGLTETQYF. The CDR3 coding sequence is TGTGCCAGCAGTCAAGGACTAACGGAGACCCAGTACTTC. J is TRBJ2-5 and V is TRBV5-5, with D possibly TRBD2 on 6 matching bases. Per germline, CDR1 SGHKS and CDR2 YYEKEE (reference sequence). V was cut by 5 bases and J by 5 bases, with 13 bases left in between. The CDR3 runs 13 residues.

The chain links TRBV5-6 to TRBJ2-4, with D tentatively TRBD2 (5 bases). The CDR3 spans 17 residues. The V end lost 4 bases, the J end lost 0 bases, and 17 bases lay between the germline ends. Germline CDR1 is SGHDT and CDR2 is YYEEEE. CDR3 in DNA: TGTGCCAGCAGCCCGCCCGTTTCGGCGGGAGCCAAAAACATTCAGTACTTC. Translation gives CASSPPVSAGAKNIQYF. The whole variable domain, filled in from reference TRBV5-6 and TRBJ2-4, reads DAGVTQSPTHLIKTRGQQVTLRCSPKSGHDTVSWYQQALGQGPQFIFQYYEEEERQRGNFPDRFSGHQFPNYSSELNVNALLLGDSALYLCASSPPVSAGAKNIQYFGAGTRLSVL.

In regard to this clone: This sequence may be a read error, since a much larger clone differs from it by one base. This rearrangement joins TRBV11-2 to TRBJ2-7; no clear D gene. Looked up from germline, CDR1 is SGHAT and CDR2 is FQNNGV. The germline V and J ends were trimmed by 4 bases and 2 bases, with 3 bases remaining between them. The CDR3 extends over 11 amino acids. The CDR3 coding sequence is TGTGCCAGCAGCTCCGCCTACGAGCAGTACTTC. As protein: CASSSAYEQYF.

J is TRBJ1-2 and V is TRBV27, with a tentative D call TRBD1 (6 bases). Germline CDR1 MNHEY, CDR2 SMNVEV (reference sequence). The length of the CDR3 is 16 residues. Trimming cost V 1 base and J 5 bases, with 17 bases left between them. The CDR3 DNA follows: TGTGCCAGCAGTTTATATTTTCGGGGGGCGTTATATGGCTACACCTTC. Protein sequence: CASSLYFRGALYGYTF.

This clone is a singleton in its sample. This chain connects TRBV6-4 to TRBJ1-6; D is unclear. This CDR3 has 18 residues. CDR1 and CDR2 from the germline V gene are MRHNA and SNTAGT. V lost 7 bases to trimming and J lost 4 bases, with 23 bases between them. Here the CDR3 reads CASTDGVPRISYNSPLHF. The CDR3 DNA reads TGTGCCAGCACCGACGGGGTCCCCCGAATTTCATATAATTCACCCCTCCACTTT.

The J gene is TRBJ1-4, the V gene TRBV18; D gene ambiguous. V was pared by 6 bases and J by 5 bases, with 10 bases between. The germline V gene encodes CDR1 KGHSH and CDR2 LQKENI. CDR3 length equals 13 residues. The CDR3 is CASSIQLNEKLFF. As DNA, the CDR3 is TGTGCCAGCTCCATACAGTTAAATGAAAAACTGTTTTTT.

The chain combines TRBV18 with TRBJ2-1; D is perhaps TRBD2 (6 bases). The ends were cut back, 6 bases at V and 8 bases at J, with 17 bases in the middle. The CDR3 sequence is 14 residues long. The V gene's germline CDR1 is KGHSH and CDR2 LQKENI. The chain's CDR3 is CASSAEGTTYEQFF. The CDR3 bases are TGTGCCAGCTCCGCGGAGGGGACCACTTATGAGCAGTTCTTC.

The genes are TRBV18 and TRBJ2-7; 12 bases line up with TRBD1. Unmatched junction bases numbered 2, after V lost 6 bases and J lost 2 bases. Germline V gene lookup returns CDR1 KGHSH and CDR2 LQKENI. The CDR3 covers 14 residues. The CDR3: CASSRDRGPYEQYF. As DNA, the CDR3 is TGTGCCAGCTCGCGGGACAGGGGGCCCTACGAGCAGTACTTC.

The rearrangement joins TRBV21-1 to TRBJ2-1; TRBD1, the table's D call, lacks a check against the DNA. TRBV21-1 is termed a pseudogene. CDR3 length equals 15 residues. CDR3 in amino acids: CASSGPGQGRDEQFF. CDR3 coding DNA: TGTGCCAGCAGCGGACCGGGACAGGGGAGGGATGAGCAGTTCTTC.

The CDR3 loop reads CASSQGGGSGTYYEQYF. CDR3 nucleotides: TGCGCCAGCAGCCAAGGGGGCGGGAGCGGTACCTACTACGAGCAGTACTTC. The chain is built from TRBV4-3 and TRBJ2-7, with 7 bases lining up with TRBD2. Germline V gene lookup returns CDR1 LGHNA and CDR2 YSLEER. With 1 base clipped from V and 3 bases from J, the junction kept 12 bases outside the gene matches. The CDR3 is 17 residues long.

The chain joins TRBV27 to TRBJ2-1; 9 bases match TRBD1. CDR1 and CDR2 from the germline V gene are MNHEY and SMNVEV (reference sequence). This CDR3 spans 15 amino acids. Trimming removed 3 bases from V and 8 bases from J; junction bases left unmatched: 8. As DNA, the CDR3 is TGTGCCAGCAGTTTGGTAGGACAGGGGTTCGATGAGCAGTTCTTC. Protein product: CASSLVGQGFDEQFF.

The gene calls are TRBV5-1 and TRBJ2-2, with TRBD1 matching 9 bases. The CDR3 consists of 16 residues. Germline trimming cut 4 bases from V and 6 bases from J; bases unmatched to any gene: 10. CDR1 is SGHRS and CDR2 is YFSETQ in the germline V gene. DNA for the CDR3: TGCGCCAGCAGCATGGGACAGGGCTATCGATCCGGGGAGCTGTTTTTT. It yields the protein CASSMGQGYRSGELFF.

The chain has TRBV20-1 and TRBJ1-6; D is perhaps TRBD1 (6 bases). Trimming took off 0 bases at V and 13 bases at J, with 7 bases between the two ends. CDR3 length: 11 residues. CDR1 DFQATT and CDR2 SNEGSKA come from the germline V gene (reference sequence). The CDR3 DNA sequence: TGCAGTGCTAGAGACAGGGGCCCCCTCCACTTT. Residues: CSARDRGPLHF.

V is TRBV3-1 (or the pseudogene TRBV3-2) and J is TRBJ2-3; the D gene is possibly TRBD2 (5 bases). There are 16 residues in the CDR3. The ends were cut back, 2 bases at V and 1 base at J, with 13 bases in the middle. Germline assignment: CDR1 LGHDT and CDR2 YNNKEL (reference sequence). The CDR3 region has the DNA TGTGCCAGCAGCCAATGGCTTAGCGACGGCACAGATACGCAGTATTTT. This sequence encodes CASSQWLSDGTDTQYF.

As DNA, the CDR3 is TGTGCCAGCAGCTGGGGACAGTATTCACCCCTCCACTTT. Amino acids: CASSWGQYSPLHF. The chain links TRBV7-2 to TRBJ1-6; 7 positions match TRBD1. Germline V lookup: CDR1 SGHTA, CDR2 FQGNSA. With 4 bases clipped from V and 8 bases from J, the junction kept 2 bases outside the gene matches. CDR3 length equals 13 residues.

The chain has TRBV6-5 and TRBJ1-2; TRBD1 matches 7 bases. The germline V gene encodes CDR1 MNHEY and CDR2 SVGAGI. The CDR3 is 12 residues long. The J segment lost 4 bases and the V segment lost 8 bases, leaving 4 bases of the junction unmatched. The CDR3 reads CASSWTGYGYTF. The CDR3 DNA follows: TGTGCCAGCTCCTGGACAGGCTATGGCTACACCTTC.

The chain has TRBV24-1 and TRBJ1-2; TRBD1 is a possible D gene (5 bases). The CDR3 extends over 16 amino acids. In germline, CDR1 is KGHDR, CDR2 SFDVKD. The germline V and J ends were trimmed by 3 bases and 14 bases, with 27 bases remaining between them. This CDR3 is CATSDPRAAGLLVYTF. CDR3 bases: TGTGCCACCAGTGATCCGCGGGCAGCGGGACTCCTTGTATATACCTTC.

V and J are TRBV19 and TRBJ1-1, with D perhaps matching TRBD1 (6 bases). The CDR3 contains 15 residues. Germline CDR1 and CDR2: LNHDA and SQIVND (reference sequence). V was shortened by 5 bases and J by 0 bases, with 13 bases between the two germline ends. The CDR3 is CASSSGQPLNTEAFF. The CDR3 DNA reads TGTGCCAGTAGTTCAGGACAGCCCCTGAACACTGAAGCTTTCTTT.

About this clone: At the DNA level, this CDR3 is encoded by other sequences in the same sample as well. The genes are TRBV9 and TRBJ1-6; the match to TRBD1 covers 7 bases. V lost 3 bases and J lost 7; bases outside the gene matches: 7. This CDR3 contains 15 residues. Germline CDR1 is SGDLS and CDR2 is YYNGEE. DNA of the CDR3: TGTGCCAGCAGCGCCCGGGACAGAGGGAATTCACCCCTCCACTTT. Residues: CASSARDRGNSPLHF.

CDR3 region: CASSLLTGGNYGYTF. CDR3 nucleotide sequence: TGTGCCAGCAGCTTGCTGACAGGCGGCAACTATGGCTACACCTTC. The V and J genes are TRBV7-8 and TRBJ1-2; D perhaps matches TRBD1 (6 bases). This CDR3 comprises 15 residues. The germline gives CDR1 SGHVS, CDR2 FQNEAQ. With 3 bases removed from V and 2 bases from J, the gap between germline ends came to 13 bases.

This clone has just one count. V gene TRBV30 combines with J gene TRBJ1-1; D gene unclear. The germline V and J ends were trimmed by 4 bases and 4 bases, with 13 bases remaining between them. The CDR3 contains 13 residues. Germline CDR1 reads GTSNPN; CDR2 reads SVGIG (reference sequence). The CDR3 spells CAWTHTGSTEAFF. CDR3 nucleotides: TGTGCCTGGACCCACACGGGTTCCACTGAAGCTTTCTTT.

The rearrangement uses TRBV7-2 and TRBJ2-2; D may be TRBD2 (6 bases). The germline gives CDR1 SGHTA, CDR2 FQGNSA. The CDR3 runs 16 residues. Trimming took off 6 bases at V and 6 bases at J, with 20 bases between the two ends. The DNA of the CDR3 is TGTGCCAGCAGGTTGGCGGGGACCCCCACGTCCGGGGAGCTGTTTTTT. Amino acid sequence: CASRLAGTPTSGELFF.

The genes are TRBV18 and TRBJ1-2; D gene uncertain. The CDR3 consists of 11 residues. Germline-derived CDR1 and CDR2 are KGHSH and LQKENI. V lost 8 bases and J 4 bases, leaving 8 bases between the germline ends. Here the CDR3 reads CASRDTYGYTF. In DNA, the CDR3 is TGTGCCAGCCGTGACACCTATGGCTACACCTTC.

The rearrangement joins TRBV11-3 to TRBJ1-4; 7 nucleotides match TRBD1. V shed 3 bases, J shed 6 bases, and the junction held 4 bases outside the gene matches. Germline V CDR1 and CDR2: SGHNT, YENEEA. The CDR3 has 14 residues. CDR3 in amino acids: CASSFRQGDEKLFF. The CDR3 bases are TGTGCCAGCAGCTTTCGACAGGGAGATGAAAAACTGTTTTTT.